The rows below give T cell receptor beta chains drawn from one sample of a study of cytomegalovirus exposure and HLA in healthy donors. The repertoire was sequenced with immunoSEQ multiplex PCR; TCRdb's copy has only in-frame clones and lacks some. The sample lists roughly 120,000 clones, 76% occurring once. Sample: PBMCs. These receptors all come from a man aged 50 or older in good health and CMV-seropositive. Both conserved end residues are part of each CDR3. The D gene is left open where the match is weak. Size values are once, few and many counts, or a class for expanded clones, and some rows have none.

clone_size: .; d_call: TRBD2; v_call: TRBV7-9; j_call: TRBJ2-3; cdr3_aa: CASSLVLAGSDTQYF; cdr3_nt: TGTGCCAGCAGCTTAGTACTAGCGGGGTCGGATACGCAGTATTTT
clone_size: .; d_call: TRBD1; v_call: TRBV4-1; j_call: TRBJ2-7; cdr3_aa: CASAQRGQEAHEQYF; cdr3_nt: TGCGCCAGCGCACAGAGAGGACAGGAGGCCCACGAGCAGTACTTC
clone_size: .; d_call: .; v_call: TRBV19; j_call: TRBJ1-4; cdr3_aa: CASKGTTEKLFF; cdr3_nt: TGTGCCAGTAAGGGGACTACTGAAAAACTGTTTTTT
clone_size: few; d_call: TRBD1; v_call: TRBV4-2; j_call: TRBJ1-3; cdr3_aa: CASSREGQGNTIYF; cdr3_nt: TGTGCCAGCAGCCGGGAAGGACAGGGGAACACCATATATTTT
clone_size: .; d_call: .; v_call: TRBV9; j_call: TRBJ2-1; cdr3_aa: CASSAGNEQFF; cdr3_nt: TGTGCCAGCAGCGCCGGGAATGAGCAGTTCTTC
clone_size: few; d_call: TRBD1; v_call: TRBV2; j_call: TRBJ1-3; cdr3_aa: CASSRRGQPTGNTIYF; cdr3_nt: TGTGCCAGCAGTCGCAGGGGGCAACCTACTGGAAACACCATATATTTT
clone_size: .; d_call: .; v_call: TRBV15; j_call: TRBJ1-4; cdr3_aa: CATSRDHRAEKLFF; cdr3_nt: TGTGCCACCAGCAGAGATCACAGGGCTGAAAAACTGTTTTTT
clone_size: few; d_call: TRBD2; v_call: TRBV19; j_call: TRBJ2-5; cdr3_aa: CASSKRGLAGERETQYF; cdr3_nt: TGTGCCAGTAGTAAAAGGGGGCTAGCGGGGGAGCGAGAGACCCAGTACTTC
clone_size: once; d_call: TRBD2; v_call: TRBV5-6; j_call: TRBJ2-3; cdr3_aa: CASSLELASGSGTDTQYF; cdr3_nt: TGTGCCAGCAGCTTGGAATTGGCTAGCGGGTCGGGGACAGATACGCAGTATTTT
clone_size: .; d_call: TRBD1; v_call: TRBV6-5; j_call: TRBJ1-1; cdr3_aa: CASSPRDRKNTEAFF; cdr3_nt: TGTGCCAGCAGCCCCCGGGACAGAAAGAACACTGAAGCTTTCTTT